This passage covers 24 T cell receptor beta chains from one sample sequenced in a study of chemoradiotherapy in HPV16-positive cancers. TCRdb's copy holds only in-frame clones and misses some; the assay was immunoSEQ multiplex PCR. The data hold approximately 9,800 clones, with approximately 91% observed a single time. The sequencing used blood, collected from a patient who underwent chemoradiotherapy. These receptors originate from a human donor with HPV-associated anogenital cancer.

This clone was detected only once. J is TRBJ1-6 and V is TRBV6-6, with 7 bases identical to TRBD1. This CDR3 region has 14 residues. Looked up from germline, CDR1 is MNHNY and CDR2 is SVGAGI (reference sequence). J gave up 9 bases and V 4 bases, and 6 bases lay outside the gene matches. In DNA form, the CDR3 reads TGTGCCAGCAGTTCCGACAGGGATAGTTCACCCCTCCACTTT. It translates to CASSSDRDSSPLHF.

The chain has TRBV5-8 and TRBJ2-7; no clear D. The CDR3 consists of 12 residues. Germline loops: CDR1 SGHTS, CDR2 YDEGEE. The V and J ends lost 0 bases and 3 bases respectively, with 4 bases between them. The CDR3 nucleotides are TGTGCCAGCAGCTTGGCCTACTACGAGCAGTACGTC. Amino acid sequence: CASSLAYYEQYV.

This rearrangement joins TRBV25-1 to TRBJ2-3; a possible D gene is TRBD1 (6 bases). The CDR3 contains 13 residues. Germline V CDR1 and CDR2: MGHDK, SYGVNS. V was shortened by 6 bases and J by 2 bases, with 9 bases between the two germline ends. CDR3 nucleotides: TGTGCCAGCAGGGACAGACTCACAGATACGCAGTATTTT. It specifies CASRDRLTDTQYF.

As DNA, the CDR3 is TGCGCCAGCGGGGCAGGGACTCAGCCCCAGCATTTT. This gives the protein CASGAGTQPQHF. The rearrangement links TRBV10-1 to TRBJ1-5; D might be TRBD1 (5 bases). V lost 8 bases and J 6 bases, leaving 11 bases between the germline ends. CDR3 length: 12 amino acids. The germline V gene encodes CDR1 WNHNN and CDR2 SYGVQD (reference sequence).

This rearrangement joins TRBV6-4 to TRBJ2-3, with a tentative D call TRBD2 (5 bases). V was pared by 5 bases and J by 2 bases, with 8 bases between. CDR1 is MRHNA, CDR2 SNTAGT, per germline. This CDR3 is built from 13 residues. CDR3 DNA: TGTGCCAGCAGTTTCGGGGACACAGATACGCAGTATTTT. It codes for CASSFGDTDTQYF.

V usage is TRBV2 and J usage is TRBJ2-1; 9 nucleotides line up with TRBD1. The junction had 4 bases not matched to a gene; V was cut back by 6 bases and J by 7 bases. Germline V lookup: CDR1 SNHLY, CDR2 FYNNEI. The CDR3 is 13 amino acids. This CDR3 reads CASRRDRENEQFF. CDR3 sequence (DNA): TGTGCCAGCAGAAGGGACAGGGAGAATGAGCAGTTCTTC.

The chain combines TRBV6-5 with TRBJ2-5, with 7 bases lining up with TRBD2. The ends lost 8 bases at V and 3 bases at J; junction bases unmatched: 6. This CDR3 is 13 amino acids long. Germline CDR1 and CDR2: MNHEY and SVGAGI. The chain's CDR3 is CASRNGGEETQYF. The CDR3 DNA reads as TGTGCCAGCCGAAATGGGGGGGAAGAGACCCAGTACTTC.

The chain couples TRBV9 to TRBJ1-6; D is uncertain. Trimming cost V 2 bases and J 5 bases, with 14 bases left between them. The germline V gene encodes CDR1 SGDLS and CDR2 YYNGEE. This CDR3 spans 16 amino acids. The CDR3 here is CASSVGGVGHNSPLHF. The CDR3 nucleotides are TGTGCCAGCAGCGTGGGTGGAGTGGGCCATAATTCACCCCTCCACTTT. Combining the CDR3 with reference TRBV9 and TRBJ1-6 gives the whole variable domain DSGVTQTPKHLITATGQRVTLRCSPRSGDLSVYWYQQSLDQGLQFLIQYYNGEERAKGNILERFSAQQFPDLHSELNLSSLELGDSALYFCASSVGGVGHNSPLHFGNGTRLTVT.

The CDR3 is CASSQEYANSPLHF. The CDR3 DNA follows: TGTGCCAGCAGCCAAGAGTATGCCAATTCACCCCTCCACTTT. This sequence joins TRBV14 and TRBJ1-6; D gene unclear. Germline values: CDR1 SGHDN, CDR2 FVKESK. The length of the CDR3 is 14 residues. Trimming removed 0 bases from V and 7 bases from J, with 7 bases in between.

The sample holds one count of this clone. J is TRBJ2-3 and V is TRBV9, with 10 bases fitting TRBD2. Losses at the gene ends were 0 bases for V and 0 bases for J; bases not matched to a gene: 1. CDR1 SGDLS and CDR2 YYNGEE come from the germline V gene. There are 16 residues in the CDR3. The DNA for the CDR3 is TGTGCCAGCAGCGTAGAACTAGCGGGGAGCACAGATACGCAGTATTTT. This gives the protein CASSVELAGSTDTQYF.

The V and J genes are TRBV30 and TRBJ2-2, with TRBD1 matching over 9 bases. With V trimmed by 3 bases and J by 4 bases, 3 bases remained unmatched. The germline gives CDR1 GTSNPN, CDR2 SVGIG (reference sequence). The CDR3 contains 14 residues. This CDR3 is CAWRKGQGTGELFF. Here the CDR3 DNA reads TGTGCCTGGAGAAAGGGACAGGGCACCGGGGAGCTGTTTTTT. Full variable domain (missing parts from reference TRBV30 and TRBJ2-2): SQTIHQWPATLVQPVGSPLSLECTVEGTSNPNLYWYRQAAGRGLQLLFYSVGIGQISSEVPQNLSASRPQDRQFILSSKKLLLSDSGFYLCAWRKGQGTGELFFGEGSRLTVL.

The V and J genes are TRBV14 and TRBJ2-3, with no clear D. The CDR3 is made up of 17 amino acids. The ends were cut back, 1 base at V and 2 bases at J, with 16 bases in the middle. CDR1 and CDR2 from the germline V gene are SGHDN and FVKESK. The CDR3: CASSQVIGWSNTDTQYF. In DNA form, the CDR3 reads TGTGCCAGCAGCCAAGTCATAGGCTGGAGTAACACAGATACGCAGTATTTT.

J is TRBJ2-1 and V is TRBV5-1; perhaps TRBD1 as D (6 bases). CDR1 SGHRS and CDR2 YFSETQ come from the germline V gene. Trimming pared 5 bases from V and 6 bases from J, leaving 15 bases between. CDR3 size: 14 residues. CDR3 sequence reads: CASSYGDILNEQFF. The CDR3, as DNA: TGCGCCAGCAGTTATGGGGACATTCTCAATGAGCAGTTCTTC. Combining the CDR3 with reference TRBV5-1 and TRBJ2-1 gives the whole variable domain KAGVTQTPRYLIKTRGQQVTLSCSPISGHRSVSWYQQTPGQGLQFLFEYFSETQRNKGNFPGRFSGRQFSNSRSEMNVSTLELGDSALYLCASSYGDILNEQFFGPGTRLTVL.

The rearrangement links TRBV2 to TRBJ2-7; D uncertain. Germline V gene sequence: CDR1 SNHLY, CDR2 FYNNEI. Trimming shortened V by 6 bases and J by 6 bases, and 15 bases separated the two germline ends. CDR3 length: 13 residues. CDR3 region: CASRRAGRGEQYF. CDR3 bases: TGTGCCAGCAGACGTGCAGGACGAGGCGAGCAGTACTTC. Variable domain in full (rest from reference TRBV2 and TRBJ2-7): EPEVTQTPSHQVTQMGQEVILRCVPISNHLYFYWYRQILGQKVEFLVSFYNNEISEKSEIFDDQFSVERPDGSNFTLKIRSTKLEDSAMYFCASRRAGRGEQYFGPGTRLTVT.

The rearrangement joins TRBV6-5 to TRBJ1-2, with 9 nucleotides matching TRBD1. Germline V gene lookup returns CDR1 MNHEY and CDR2 SVGAGI. This CDR3 spans 13 amino acids. The V gene end was trimmed by 4 bases and the J gene end by 5 bases; junction bases not matched to a gene: 2. The CDR3 region is CASSFGQGYGYTF. The CDR3 DNA is TGTGCCAGCAGTTTCGGACAGGGGTATGGCTACACCTTC.

The sample holds a few counts of this clone. V is TRBV29-1 and J is TRBJ2-4; D gene ambiguous. Between the trimmed V and J ends, which lost 2 bases and 15 bases, there was a span of 23 bases. Germline V lookup: CDR1 SQVTM, CDR2 ANQGSEA. The CDR3 spans 14 residues. Here the CDR3 reads CSVESPDHQRAVYF. The DNA of the CDR3 is TGCAGCGTTGAATCTCCTGATCACCAACGGGCGGTGTACTTC. Combining the CDR3 with reference TRBV29-1 and TRBJ2-4 gives the whole variable domain SAVISQKPSRDICQRGTSLTIQCQVDSQVTMMFWYRQQPGQSLTLIATANQGSEATYESGFVIDKFPISRPNLTFSTLTVSNMSPEDSSIYLCSVESPDHQRAVYFGAGTRLSVL.

V and J are TRBV9 and TRBJ2-1; 13 bases map to TRBD2. Germline V gives CDR1 SGDLS, CDR2 YYNGEE. The CDR3 runs 16 residues. V was pared by 3 bases and J by 6 bases, with 6 bases of the junction left unmatched. CDR3 sequence reads: CASSGSGLAGFNEQFF. For the CDR3, the DNA is TGTGCCAGCAGCGGATCGGGACTAGCGGGGTTCAATGAGCAGTTCTTC.

The V gene is TRBV6-5, the J gene TRBJ2-1; D is perhaps TRBD2 (7 bases). The V gene lost 4 bases and the J gene lost 9 bases, with 16 bases spanning the gap. The CDR3 is made up of 14 amino acids. Germline V gene sequence: CDR1 MNHEY, CDR2 SVGAGI. In nucleotides, the CDR3 is TGTGCCAGCAGTTGGACTAGAGGACAGTCTGAGCAGTTCTTC. This codes for CASSWTRGQSEQFF.

The genes are TRBV9 and TRBJ1-5, with TRBD1 as a possible D gene (5 bases). CDR3 length equals 16 residues. V was trimmed by 0 bases and J by 1 base, leaving 11 bases between them. CDR1 is SGDLS and CDR2 is YYNGEE in the germline V gene. CDR3 in amino acids: CASSVEGPLSNQPQHF. CDR3 in DNA: TGTGCCAGCAGCGTAGAGGGGCCCTTAAGCAATCAGCCCCAGCATTTT.

The V gene is TRBV4-2, the J gene TRBJ2-5, with TRBD2 matching over 7 bases. Germline loops: CDR1 LGHNA, CDR2 YNFKEQ. J was trimmed by 2 bases and V by 1 base; bases with no gene match: 7. The CDR3 consists of 16 residues. CDR3 protein: CASSQVTSGVQETQYF. The CDR3 region has the DNA TGTGCCAGCAGCCAAGTAACCAGCGGGGTTCAAGAGACCCAGTACTTC.

The rearrangement uses TRBV5-1 and TRBJ2-6; D remains unclear. Trimming cost V 4 bases and J 3 bases, with 11 bases left between them. The germline gives CDR1 SGHRS, CDR2 YFSETQ. The CDR3 extends over 15 amino acids. The CDR3 bases are TGCGCCAGCAGCCCAAGACAAGATGGGGCCAACGTCCTGACTTTC. Protein: CASSPRQDGANVLTF.

The gene calls are TRBV19 and TRBJ2-7; 7 bases line up with TRBD2. This CDR3 contains 16 residues. Germline assignment: CDR1 LNHDA and CDR2 SQIVND (reference sequence). J lost 2 bases, V lost 5 bases, and 12 bases had no gene match. CDR3 loop: CASSPYPSGAAYEQYF. CDR3 in DNA: TGTGCCAGTAGTCCTTACCCCAGCGGGGCTGCCTACGAGCAGTACTTC.

This clone has more than one count but fewer than ten. In nucleotides, the CDR3 is TGTGCCAGTAGTTCGTGGACAGGGTTCGAGACCCAGTACTTC. Translation gives CASSSWTGFETQYF. The chain has TRBV19 and TRBJ2-5, with TRBD1 matching over 8 bases. Trimming took 5 bases from V and 5 from J; bases not matched to a gene: 7. Germline V gene sequence: CDR1 LNHDA, CDR2 SQIVND (reference sequence). CDR3 length: 14 amino acids.

This sequence joins TRBV5-1 and TRBJ2-5, with TRBD1 identical over 7 bases. V trimming: 4 bases; J trimming: 2 bases; junction bases outside the gene matches: 2. CDR3 length: 13 amino acids. Germline V lookup: CDR1 SGHRS, CDR2 YFSETQ. CDR3 region: CASSTGQQETQYF. CDR3 coding DNA: TGCGCCAGCAGCACGGGACAGCAAGAGACCCAGTACTTC.